A selection of T cell receptor beta chains follows, all from one sample in a study of shared clonotypes between healthy human individuals. Data came from immunoSEQ multiplex PCR; TCRdb stores just in-frame clones and leaves some out. This sample has roughly 2.2 million clones, with approximately 95% found just once. The sequenced material came from naive CD4+ T cells from PBMCs. The receptor set was obtained from a young man in good health. Some clones in this sample may be carry-over from other donors' samples. The CDR3 runs from the conserved cysteine through the conserved F or W. Each record gives: D gene, clone size, J gene, V gene, CDR3 protein, CDR3 DNA. The D gene is left open where the match is weak. The size field is filled for only some rows; it gives once, few, many or a size class.

D gene: NA
clone size: once
J gene: TRBJ1-2
V gene: TRBV18
CDR3 protein: CASSPREGYTF
CDR3 DNA: TGTGCCAGCTCACCACGGGAAGGGTACACCTTC

D gene: NA
clone size: NA
J gene: TRBJ1-2
V gene: TRBV5-1
CDR3 protein: CASSYQGVADGYTF
CDR3 DNA: TGCGCCAGCAGCTACCAAGGGGTAGCGGATGGCTACACCTTC

D gene: TRBD1
clone size: NA
J gene: TRBJ2-7
V gene: TRBV28
CDR3 protein: CASSPGGPPYYEQYF
CDR3 DNA: TGTGCCAGCAGTCCAGGGGGCCCCCCCTACTACGAGCAGTACTTC

D gene: NA
clone size: NA
J gene: TRBJ2-3
V gene: TRBV5-1
CDR3 protein: CASSPLSGADTQYF
CDR3 DNA: TGCGCCAGCAGCCCACTATCTGGCGCAGATACGCAGTATTTT

D gene: NA
clone size: once
J gene: TRBJ2-7
V gene: TRBV19
CDR3 protein: CASRANVGPRSYEQYF
CDR3 DNA: TGTGCCAGTAGGGCGAATGTTGGTCCTCGTTCCTACGAGCAGTACTTC

D gene: TRBD1
clone size: once
J gene: TRBJ2-6
V gene: TRBV6-1
CDR3 protein: CATGTGIGGANVLTF
CDR3 DNA: TGTGCCACTGGGACAGGGATTGGTGGGGCCAACGTCCTGACTTTC

D gene: NA
clone size: NA
J gene: TRBJ2-2
V gene: TRBV5-1
CDR3 protein: CASRGGGDTGELFF
CDR3 DNA: TGCGCCAGCAGAGGGGGAGGAGACACCGGGGAGCTGTTTTTT

D gene: NA
clone size: NA
J gene: TRBJ2-5
V gene: TRBV7-9
CDR3 protein: CASSPRLELGETQYF
CDR3 DNA: TGTGCCAGCAGCCCGCGCTTGGAGCTGGGGGAGACCCAGTACTTC

D gene: TRBD2
clone size: once
J gene: TRBJ2-7
V gene: TRBV18
CDR3 protein: CASSPLARGLAGGEQYF
CDR3 DNA: TGTGCCAGCTCACCACTCGCTCGGGGACTAGCGGGAGGCGAGCAGTACTTC

D gene: NA
clone size: NA
J gene: TRBJ2-7
V gene: TRBV2
CDR3 protein: CASRSQRFSSYEQYF
CDR3 DNA: TGTGCCAGCAGAAGTCAGCGGTTTTCCTCCTACGAGCAGTACTTC

D gene: TRBD1
clone size: once
J gene: TRBJ1-1
V gene: TRBV18
CDR3 protein: CASHQDRGAEAFF
CDR3 DNA: TGTGCCAGCCACCAAGACAGGGGCGCTGAAGCTTTCTTT

D gene: TRBD2
clone size: NA
J gene: TRBJ2-2
V gene: TRBV19
CDR3 protein: CASSPRTSGNTGELFF
CDR3 DNA: TGTGCCAGTAGTCCGCGGACTAGCGGGAACACCGGGGAGCTGTTTTTT

D gene: NA
clone size: NA
J gene: TRBJ1-2
V gene: TRBV21-1
CDR3 protein: CANRQGLGRGYTF
CDR3 DNA: TGTGCGAACAGGCAGGGATTAGGTCGGGGCTACACCTTC

D gene: NA
clone size: NA
J gene: TRBJ2-3
V gene: TRBV27
CDR3 protein: CAGGYGNTQYF
CDR3 DNA: TGTGCCGGAGGTTATGGTAATACGCAGTATTTT

D gene: NA
clone size: NA
J gene: TRBJ1-3
V gene: TRBV28
CDR3 protein: CASSFKVVGTIYF
CDR3 DNA: TGTGCCAGCAGTTTTAAGGTCGTAGGCACCATATATTTT

D gene: TRBD2
clone size: NA
J gene: TRBJ2-1
V gene: TRBV9
CDR3 protein: CASSSTGTSDEQFF
CDR3 DNA: TGTGCCAGCAGCTCGACCGGGACTAGCGATGAGCAGTTCTTC

D gene: TRBD1
clone size: NA
J gene: TRBJ2-2
V gene: TRBV2
CDR3 protein: CASSERGQTNTGELFF
CDR3 DNA: TGTGCCAGCAGTGAAAGGGGACAGACGAACACCGGGGAGCTGTTTTTT

D gene: NA
clone size: NA
J gene: TRBJ2-1
V gene: TRBV5-6
CDR3 protein: CASSFSFGSQATYNEQFF
CDR3 DNA: TGTGCCAGCAGCTTTTCATTTGGGAGTCAGGCGACCTACAATGAGCAGTTCTTC

D gene: NA
clone size: NA
J gene: TRBJ2-6
V gene: TRBV25-1
CDR3 protein: CASSDSYFSGANVLTF
CDR3 DNA: TGTGCCAGCAGTGACTCTTACTTCTCTGGGGCCAACGTCCTGACTTTC

D gene: NA
clone size: NA
J gene: TRBJ1-3
V gene: TRBV7-3
CDR3 protein: CASSLTSGNTIYF
CDR3 DNA: TGTGCCAGCAGCTTAACGTCCGGAAACACCATATATTTT

D gene: NA
clone size: NA
J gene: TRBJ2-3
V gene: TRBV29-1
CDR3 protein: CSVRSGADTQYF
CDR3 DNA: TGCAGCGTTCGATCAGGGGCAGATACGCAGTATTTT

D gene: NA
clone size: few
J gene: TRBJ1-1
V gene: TRBV5-1
CDR3 protein: CASSLFQGNTEAFF
CDR3 DNA: TGCGCCAGCAGCTTGTTTCAGGGGAACACTGAAGCTTTCTTT

D gene: TRBD1
clone size: NA
J gene: TRBJ2-1
V gene: TRBV7-2
CDR3 protein: CASSSDRGLYNEQFF
CDR3 DNA: TGTGCCAGCAGCTCGGACAGGGGGCTTTACAATGAGCAGTTCTTC

D gene: NA
clone size: NA
J gene: TRBJ2-5
V gene: TRBV5-1
CDR3 protein: CASSIGGAQETQYF
CDR3 DNA: TGCGCCAGCAGTATCGGAGGGGCGCAAGAGACCCAGTACTTC

D gene: TRBD2
clone size: once
J gene: TRBJ2-3
V gene: TRBV28
CDR3 protein: CASSTGSSGRKRDTQYF
CDR3 DNA: TGTGCCAGCAGCACGGGATCTAGCGGGAGGAAAAGAGATACGCAGTATTTT

D gene: NA
clone size: NA
J gene: TRBJ1-5
V gene: TRBV6-1
CDR3 protein: CASSEGVQPQHF
CDR3 DNA: TGTGCCAGCAGTGAAGGGGTTCAGCCCCAGCATTTT

D gene: TRBD1
clone size: NA
J gene: TRBJ2-7
V gene: TRBV4-2
CDR3 protein: CASSPDRSSYEQYF
CDR3 DNA: TGTGCCAGCAGCCCGGACAGGAGCTCCTACGAGCAGTACTTC

D gene: NA
clone size: NA
J gene: TRBJ2-1
V gene: TRBV5-6
CDR3 protein: CASSLVWGGGEQFF
CDR3 DNA: TGTGCCAGCAGCTTGGTCTGGGGGGGCGGTGAGCAGTTCTTC

D gene: NA
clone size: NA
J gene: TRBJ2-3
V gene: TRBV5-1
CDR3 protein: CASSLGDTLTDTQYF
CDR3 DNA: TGCGCCAGCAGCTTGGGGGACACCCTCACAGATACGCAGTATTTT

D gene: NA
clone size: NA
J gene: TRBJ1-3
V gene: TRBV7-3
CDR3 protein: CASSLTGAGAGNTIYF
CDR3 DNA: TGTGCCAGCAGCTTAACGGGTGCGGGTGCCGGAAACACCATATATTTT

D gene: NA
clone size: NA
J gene: TRBJ2-5
V gene: TRBV5-4
CDR3 protein: CASSPDRIQETQYF
CDR3 DNA: TGTGCCAGCAGCCCGGACCGGATCCAAGAGACCCAGTACTTC

D gene: TRBD1
clone size: NA
J gene: TRBJ2-6
V gene: TRBV9
CDR3 protein: CASSEDRASGANVLTF
CDR3 DNA: TGTGCCAGCAGCGAGGACAGGGCGTCTGGGGCCAACGTCCTGACTTTC

D gene: TRBD1
clone size: NA
J gene: TRBJ2-6
V gene: TRBV5-1
CDR3 protein: CASSVTGTGVPILSSGANVLTF
CDR3 DNA: TGCGCCAGCAGCGTCACCGGGACAGGGGTCCCTATTTTAAGCTCTGGGGCCAACGTCCTGACTTTC

D gene: NA
clone size: NA
J gene: TRBJ1-1
V gene: TRBV28
CDR3 protein: CASSSPQGPMNTEAFF
CDR3 DNA: TGTGCCAGCAGTTCCCCCCAGGGCCCCATGAACACTGAAGCTTTCTTT

D gene: NA
clone size: NA
J gene: TRBJ2-7
V gene: TRBV4-1
CDR3 protein: CASSQGGSGRISEQYF
CDR3 DNA: TGCGCCAGCAGCCAAGGCGGATCCGGGAGAATAAGCGAGCAGTACTTC

D gene: NA
clone size: NA
J gene: TRBJ1-5
V gene: TRBV19
CDR3 protein: CASSIGRVGLGQPQHF
CDR3 DNA: TGTGCCAGTAGTATAGGCAGGGTCGGACTGGGTCAGCCCCAGCATTTT

D gene: NA
clone size: NA
J gene: TRBJ2-2
V gene: TRBV18
CDR3 protein: CASSGVGQAFGELFF
CDR3 DNA: TGTGCCAGCTCGGGAGTCGGGCAGGCGTTTGGGGAGCTGTTTTTT

D gene: NA
clone size: NA
J gene: TRBJ2-4
V gene: TRBV20-1
CDR3 protein: CSARTSNIQYF
CDR3 DNA: TGCAGTGCGCGGACTTCGAACATTCAGTACTTC

D gene: TRBD1
clone size: NA
J gene: TRBJ2-5
V gene: TRBV28
CDR3 protein: CASSGQGVETQYF
CDR3 DNA: TGTGCCAGCAGTGGTCAGGGGGTTGAGACCCAGTACTTC

D gene: NA
clone size: NA
J gene: TRBJ2-2
V gene: TRBV7-7
CDR3 protein: CASSLVQGGTGELFF
CDR3 DNA: TGTGCCAGCAGCTTAGTTCAGGGTGGAACCGGGGAGCTGTTTTTT

D gene: NA
clone size: once
J gene: TRBJ1-2
V gene: TRBV27
CDR3 protein: CASSLGRAYGYTF
CDR3 DNA: TGTGCCAGCAGTTTAGGCAGGGCCTATGGCTACACCTTC

D gene: NA
clone size: few
J gene: TRBJ1-2
V gene: TRBV19
CDR3 protein: CASSAGLRGYTF
CDR3 DNA: TGTGCCAGTAGTGCCGGACTGAGAGGCTACACCTTC

D gene: NA
clone size: once
J gene: TRBJ1-3
V gene: TRBV19
CDR3 protein: CASSIGQTDSGNTIYF
CDR3 DNA: TGTGCCAGTAGTATAGGCCAGACGGACTCTGGAAACACCATATATTTT

D gene: TRBD2
clone size: NA
J gene: TRBJ2-1
V gene: TRBV5-1
CDR3 protein: CASSPDSGSSYNEQFF
CDR3 DNA: TGCGCCAGCAGCCCGGATAGCGGGAGCTCCTACAATGAGCAGTTCTTC

D gene: NA
clone size: NA
J gene: TRBJ2-7
V gene: TRBV20-1
CDR3 protein: CSERSSYEQYF
CDR3 DNA: TGCAGTGAGAGAAGTTCCTACGAGCAGTACTTC